The TCR beta chain described here comes from a study of blood T cell repertoires in COVID-19. Background on the study: The samples span acute and convalescent COVID-19 from the United States, Italy and Spain. The cDNA or gDNA used as material had been derived from T cells, B-cell-depleted T cells, or PBMCs.

In the source study's methods: Reference gene primers were amplified, and this amplification served to estimate nucleated cell counts. Using immunoSEQ multiplex PCR, the repertoire was profiled, and TCRdb retains in-frame clones only, with some absent. That table is the source of V, J and clone size, and D and trimming were worked out from the DNA. The sample shows under 200,000 clones, roughly 84% of them seen only once. In germline, CDR1 is KGHDR, CDR2 SFDVKD. This CDR3 has 17 amino acids. V shed 4 bases and J 3 bases; nucleotides not matched to a gene: 7. The sequencing sample was made of peripheral blood. This sequence originates from a man between 35 and 55 years old with acute or convalescent COVID-19. This chain links TRBV24-1 with TRBJ2-3; 12 bases align to TRBD2. CDR3 in DNA: TGTGCCACCAGTGACACATCTAGCGGGGGGGCGACAGATACGCAGTATTTT. Amino acids: CATSDTSSGGATDTQYF.